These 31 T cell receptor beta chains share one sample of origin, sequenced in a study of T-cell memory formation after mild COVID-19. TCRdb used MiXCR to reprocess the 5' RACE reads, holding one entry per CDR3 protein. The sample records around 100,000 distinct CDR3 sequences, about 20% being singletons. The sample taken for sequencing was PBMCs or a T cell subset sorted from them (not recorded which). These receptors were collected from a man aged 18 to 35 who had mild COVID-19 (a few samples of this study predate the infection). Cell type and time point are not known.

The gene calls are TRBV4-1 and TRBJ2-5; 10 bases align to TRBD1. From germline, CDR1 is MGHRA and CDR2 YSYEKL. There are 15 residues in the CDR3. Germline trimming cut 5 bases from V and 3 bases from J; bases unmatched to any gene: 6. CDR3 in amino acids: CASSIGQGGKETQYF. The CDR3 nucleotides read TGCGCCAGCAGCATCGGACAGGGGGGAAAAGAGACCCAGTACTTC.

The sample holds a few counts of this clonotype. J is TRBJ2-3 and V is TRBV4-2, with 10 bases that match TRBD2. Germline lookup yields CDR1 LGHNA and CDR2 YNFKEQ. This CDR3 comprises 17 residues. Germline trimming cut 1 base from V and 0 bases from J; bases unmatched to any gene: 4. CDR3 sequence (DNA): TGTGCCAGCAGCCAAGGACTAGCGGGCACTAGCACAGATACGCAGTATTTT. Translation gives CASSQGLAGTSTDTQYF.

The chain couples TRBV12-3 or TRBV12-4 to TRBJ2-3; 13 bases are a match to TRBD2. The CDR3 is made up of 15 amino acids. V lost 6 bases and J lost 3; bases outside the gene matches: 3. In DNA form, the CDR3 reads TGTGCCAGCAGCACGACTAGCGGGGGGACAGATACGCAGTATTTT. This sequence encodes CASSTTSGGTDTQYF.

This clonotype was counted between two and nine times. The CDR3 DNA follows: TGTGCCAGCAGTTATTCTAGCTACGAGCAGTACGTC. Its translation is CASSYSSYEQYV. The V gene is TRBV6-6, the J gene TRBJ2-7, with unresolved D. V was pared by 3 bases and J by 3 bases, with 6 bases between. Germline V gene data show CDR1 as MNHNY and CDR2 as SVGAGI (reference sequence). The CDR3 has 12 residues.

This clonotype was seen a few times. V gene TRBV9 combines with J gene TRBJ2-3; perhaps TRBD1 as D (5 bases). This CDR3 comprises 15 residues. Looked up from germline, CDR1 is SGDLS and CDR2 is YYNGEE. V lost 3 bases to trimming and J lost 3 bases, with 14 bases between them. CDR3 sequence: CASSAAGLMTDTQYF. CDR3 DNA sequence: TGTGCCAGCAGCGCGGCAGGGCTCATGACAGATACGCAGTATTTT. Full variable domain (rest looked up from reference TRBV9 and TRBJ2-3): DSGVTQTPKHLITATGQRVTLRCSPRSGDLSVYWYQQSLDQGLQFLIQYYNGEERAKGNILERFSAQQFPDLHSELNLSSLELGDSALYFCASSAAGLMTDTQYFGPGTRLTVL.

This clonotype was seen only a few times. The CDR3 reads CSAREGTGGETQYF. In DNA, the CDR3 is TGCAGTGCTAGAGAAGGGACAGGGGGAGAGACCCAGTACTTC. The chain uses TRBV20-1 and TRBJ2-5; 11 bases agree with TRBD1. Germline V gene lookup returns CDR1 DFQATT and CDR2 SNEGSKA (reference sequence). The CDR3 runs to 14 residues. With 0 bases clipped from V and 4 bases from J, the junction kept 1 base outside the gene matches.

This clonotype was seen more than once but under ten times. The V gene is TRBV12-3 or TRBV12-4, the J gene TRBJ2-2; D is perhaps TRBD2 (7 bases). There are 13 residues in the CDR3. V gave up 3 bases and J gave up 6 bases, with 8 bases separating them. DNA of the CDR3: TGTGCCAGCAGTTTCGGGGGGCCCGGGGAGCTGTTTTTT. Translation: CASSFGGPGELFF.

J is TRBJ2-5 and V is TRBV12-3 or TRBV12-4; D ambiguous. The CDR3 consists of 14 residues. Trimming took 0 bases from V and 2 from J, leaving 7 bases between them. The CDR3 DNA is TGTGCCAGCAGTTTAGCGCCCGGGCAAGAGACCCAGTACTTC. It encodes CASSLAPGQETQYF.

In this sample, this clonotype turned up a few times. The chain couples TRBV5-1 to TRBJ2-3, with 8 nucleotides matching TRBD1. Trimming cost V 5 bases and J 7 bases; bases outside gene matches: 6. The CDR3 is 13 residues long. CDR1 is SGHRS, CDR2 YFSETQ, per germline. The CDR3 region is CASSSGGGNTQYF. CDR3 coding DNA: TGCGCCAGCAGTTCAGGGGGCGGAAATACGCAGTATTTT.

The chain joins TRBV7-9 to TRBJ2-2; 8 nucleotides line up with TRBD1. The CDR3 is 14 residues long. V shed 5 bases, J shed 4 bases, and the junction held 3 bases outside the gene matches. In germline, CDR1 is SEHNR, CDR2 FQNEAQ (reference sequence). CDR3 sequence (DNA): TGTGCCAGCAGCCGAACAGGGGGCACCGGGGAGCTGTTTTTT. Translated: CASSRTGGTGELFF.

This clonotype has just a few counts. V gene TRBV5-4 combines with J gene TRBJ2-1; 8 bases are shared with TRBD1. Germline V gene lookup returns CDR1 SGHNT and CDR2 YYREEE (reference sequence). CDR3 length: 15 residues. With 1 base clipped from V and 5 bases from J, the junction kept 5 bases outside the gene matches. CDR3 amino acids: CASSLNRGVNNEQFF. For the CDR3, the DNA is TGTGCCAGCAGCTTGAACAGGGGGGTGAACAATGAGCAGTTCTTC.

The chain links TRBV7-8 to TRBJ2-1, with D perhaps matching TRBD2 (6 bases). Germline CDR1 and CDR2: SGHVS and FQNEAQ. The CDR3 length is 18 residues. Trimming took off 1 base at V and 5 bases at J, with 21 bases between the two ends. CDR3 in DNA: TGTGCCAGCAGCTTAGGAGTCCCCGGGACTCCGGGGGACAATGAGCAGTTCTTC. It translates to CASSLGVPGTPGDNEQFF.

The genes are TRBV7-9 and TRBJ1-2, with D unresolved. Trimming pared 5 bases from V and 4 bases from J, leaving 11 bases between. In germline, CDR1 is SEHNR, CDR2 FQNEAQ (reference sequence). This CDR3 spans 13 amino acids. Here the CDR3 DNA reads TGTGCCAGCAGCGGAGGGAAACTCTATGGCTACACCTTC. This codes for CASSGGKLYGYTF.

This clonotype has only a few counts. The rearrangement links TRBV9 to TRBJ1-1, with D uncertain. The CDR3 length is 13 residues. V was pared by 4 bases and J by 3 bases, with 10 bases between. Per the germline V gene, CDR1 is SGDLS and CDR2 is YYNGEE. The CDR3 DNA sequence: TGTGCCAGCAGCTCACGGGAGTACACTGAAGCTTTCTTT. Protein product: CASSSREYTEAFF.

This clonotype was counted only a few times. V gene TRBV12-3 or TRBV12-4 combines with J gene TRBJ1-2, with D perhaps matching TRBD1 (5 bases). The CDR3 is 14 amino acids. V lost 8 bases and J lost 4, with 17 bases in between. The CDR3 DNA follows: TGTGCCAGCTTGAACCGGGACCTCGGCTATGGCTACACCTTC. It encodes CASLNRDLGYGYTF.

CDR3 residues: CASSPLPERGGTDTQYF. In DNA, the CDR3 is TGTGCCAGCAGTCCCCTCCCGGAGCGGGGAGGCACAGATACGCAGTATTTT. The genes are TRBV27 and TRBJ2-3; TRBD2 aligns across 7 bases. J gave up 1 base and V 5 bases, and 12 bases lay outside the gene matches. The CDR3 runs to 17 residues. Looked up from germline, CDR1 is MNHEY and CDR2 is SMNVEV (reference sequence).

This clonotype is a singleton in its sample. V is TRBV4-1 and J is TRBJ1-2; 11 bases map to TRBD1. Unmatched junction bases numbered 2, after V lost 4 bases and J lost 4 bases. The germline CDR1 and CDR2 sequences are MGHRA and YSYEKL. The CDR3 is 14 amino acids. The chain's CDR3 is CASSPGQGAYGYTF. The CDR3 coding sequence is TGCGCCAGCAGCCCCGGACAGGGGGCCTATGGCTACACCTTC.

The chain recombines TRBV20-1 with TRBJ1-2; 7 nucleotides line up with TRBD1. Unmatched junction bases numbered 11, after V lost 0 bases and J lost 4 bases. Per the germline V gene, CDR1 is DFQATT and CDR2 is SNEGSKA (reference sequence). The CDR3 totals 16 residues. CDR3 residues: CSARDLTEQGTYGYTF. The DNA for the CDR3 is TGCAGTGCTAGAGATCTTACTGAACAGGGGACCTATGGCTACACCTTC.

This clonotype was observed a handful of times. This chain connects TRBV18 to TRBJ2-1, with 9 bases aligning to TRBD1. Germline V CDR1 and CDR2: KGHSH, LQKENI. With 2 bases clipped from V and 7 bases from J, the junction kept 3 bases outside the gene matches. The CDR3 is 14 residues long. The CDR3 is CASSPGTGWNEQFF. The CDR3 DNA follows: TGTGCCAGCTCACCAGGGACAGGGTGGAATGAGCAGTTCTTC.

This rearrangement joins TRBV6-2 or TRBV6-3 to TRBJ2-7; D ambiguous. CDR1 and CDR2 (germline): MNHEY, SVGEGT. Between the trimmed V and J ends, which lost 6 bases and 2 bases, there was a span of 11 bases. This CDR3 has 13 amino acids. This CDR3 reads CASSLSFTYEQYV. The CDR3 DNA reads TGTGCCAGCAGCCTTAGTTTTACCTACGAGCAGTACGTC.

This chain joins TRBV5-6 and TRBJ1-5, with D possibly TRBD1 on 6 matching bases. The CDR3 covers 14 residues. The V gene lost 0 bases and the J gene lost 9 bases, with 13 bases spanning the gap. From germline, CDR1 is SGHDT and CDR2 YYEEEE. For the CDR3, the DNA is TGTGCCAGCAGCTTGGGGCGGGGGACAAGGCCCCAGCATTTT. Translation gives CASSLGRGTRPQHF.

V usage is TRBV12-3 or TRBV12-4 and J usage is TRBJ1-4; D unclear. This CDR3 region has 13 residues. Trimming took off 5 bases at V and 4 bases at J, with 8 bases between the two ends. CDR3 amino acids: CASSNTHNEKLFF. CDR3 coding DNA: TGTGCCAGCAGTAACACGCATAATGAAAAACTGTTTTTT.

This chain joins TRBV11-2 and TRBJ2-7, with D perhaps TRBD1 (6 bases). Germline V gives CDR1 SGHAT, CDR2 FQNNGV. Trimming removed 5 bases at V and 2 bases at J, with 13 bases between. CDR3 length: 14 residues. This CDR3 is CASSQLGHPYEQYV. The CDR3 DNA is TGTGCCAGCAGCCAACTGGGACACCCCTACGAGCAGTACGTC.

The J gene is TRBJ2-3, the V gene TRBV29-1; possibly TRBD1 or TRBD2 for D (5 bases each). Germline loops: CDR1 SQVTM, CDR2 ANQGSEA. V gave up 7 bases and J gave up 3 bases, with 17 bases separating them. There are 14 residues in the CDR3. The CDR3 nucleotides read TGCAGCGCTACCGGGGCGAAAGATACAGATACGCAGTATTTT. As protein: CSATGAKDTDTQYF.

The CDR3, as DNA: TGTGCCAGCAGCCTCCGGGACAGGGGCTTGTACGAGCAGTACTTC. As protein: CASSLRDRGLYEQYF. V and J are TRBV6-2 or TRBV6-3 and TRBJ2-7; the match to TRBD1 covers 10 bases. The CDR3 length is 15 residues. Trimming cost V 6 bases and J 4 bases; bases outside gene matches: 9. CDR1 is MNHEY, CDR2 SVGEGT, per germline.

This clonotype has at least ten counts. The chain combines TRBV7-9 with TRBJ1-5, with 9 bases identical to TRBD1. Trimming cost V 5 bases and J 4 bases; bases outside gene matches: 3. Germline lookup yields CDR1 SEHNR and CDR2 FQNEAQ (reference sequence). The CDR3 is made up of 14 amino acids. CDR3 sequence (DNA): TGTGCCAGCAGCCAGACAGGGGGGAATCAGCCCCAGCATTTT. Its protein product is CASSQTGGNQPQHF.

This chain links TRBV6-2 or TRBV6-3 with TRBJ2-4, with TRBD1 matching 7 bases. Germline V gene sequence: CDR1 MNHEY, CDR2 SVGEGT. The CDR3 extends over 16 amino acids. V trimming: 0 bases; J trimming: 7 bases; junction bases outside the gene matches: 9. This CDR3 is CASSYSIGTATNIQYF. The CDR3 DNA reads TGTGCCAGCAGTTACTCGATCGGGACAGCTACGAACATTCAGTACTTC.

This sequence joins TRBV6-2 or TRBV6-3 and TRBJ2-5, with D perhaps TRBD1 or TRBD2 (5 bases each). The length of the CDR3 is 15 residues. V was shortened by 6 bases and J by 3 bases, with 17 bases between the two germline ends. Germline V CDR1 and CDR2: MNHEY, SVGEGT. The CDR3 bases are TGTGCCAGCAGACCCCCCGGGACGAAGGAAGAGACCCAGTACTTC. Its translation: CASRPPGTKEETQYF.

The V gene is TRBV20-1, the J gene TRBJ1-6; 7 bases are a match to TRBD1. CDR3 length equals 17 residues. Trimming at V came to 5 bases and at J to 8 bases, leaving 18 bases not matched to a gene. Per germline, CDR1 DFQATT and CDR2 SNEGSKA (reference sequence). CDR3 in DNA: TGCAGTGCTCTACCCCACACGGGACAGTATCCCCATTCACCCCTCCACTTT. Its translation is CSALPHTGQYPHSPLHF.

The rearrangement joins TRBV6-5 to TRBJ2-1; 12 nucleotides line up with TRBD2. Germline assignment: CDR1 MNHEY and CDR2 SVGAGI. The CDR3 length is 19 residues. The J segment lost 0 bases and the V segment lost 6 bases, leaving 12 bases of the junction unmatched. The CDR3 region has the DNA TGTGCCAGCAGAATATCCACTAGCGGGGGGCATAGCTCCTACAATGAGCAGTTCTTC. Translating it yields CASRISTSGGHSSYNEQFF.

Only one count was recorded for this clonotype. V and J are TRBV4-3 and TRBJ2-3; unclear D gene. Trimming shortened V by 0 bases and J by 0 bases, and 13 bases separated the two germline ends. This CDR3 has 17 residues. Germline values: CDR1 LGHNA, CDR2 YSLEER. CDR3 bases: TGCGCCAGCAGCCAAGAAAAGCTGAAGGGAAGCACAGATACGCAGTATTTT. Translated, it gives CASSQEKLKGSTDTQYF.